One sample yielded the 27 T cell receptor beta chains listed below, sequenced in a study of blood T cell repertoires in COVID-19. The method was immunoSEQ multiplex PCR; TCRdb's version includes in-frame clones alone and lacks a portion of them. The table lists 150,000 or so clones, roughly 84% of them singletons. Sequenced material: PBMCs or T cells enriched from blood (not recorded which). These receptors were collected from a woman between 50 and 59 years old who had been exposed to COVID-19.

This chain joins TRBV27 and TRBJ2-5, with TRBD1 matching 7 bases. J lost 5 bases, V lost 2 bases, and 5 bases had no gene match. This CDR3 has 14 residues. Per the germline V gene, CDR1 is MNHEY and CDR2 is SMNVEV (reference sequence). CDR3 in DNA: TGTGCCAGCAGTTTAGTAGGGGGCGCGGAGACCCAGTACTTC. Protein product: CASSLVGGAETQYF.

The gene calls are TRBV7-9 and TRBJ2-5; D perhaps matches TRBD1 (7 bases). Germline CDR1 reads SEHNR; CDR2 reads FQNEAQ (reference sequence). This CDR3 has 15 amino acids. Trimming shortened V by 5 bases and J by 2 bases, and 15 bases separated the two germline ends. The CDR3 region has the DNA TGTGCCAGCAGCGACCGACAGGGACTTCAAGAGACCCAGTACTTC. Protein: CASSDRQGLQETQYF.

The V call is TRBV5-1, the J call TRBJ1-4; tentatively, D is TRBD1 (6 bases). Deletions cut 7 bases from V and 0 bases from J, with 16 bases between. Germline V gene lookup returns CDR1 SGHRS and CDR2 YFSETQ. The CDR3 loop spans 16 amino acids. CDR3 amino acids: CASRRGSGATNEKLFF. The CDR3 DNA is TGCGCCAGCCGCCGGGGATCAGGGGCAACTAATGAAAAACTGTTTTTT.

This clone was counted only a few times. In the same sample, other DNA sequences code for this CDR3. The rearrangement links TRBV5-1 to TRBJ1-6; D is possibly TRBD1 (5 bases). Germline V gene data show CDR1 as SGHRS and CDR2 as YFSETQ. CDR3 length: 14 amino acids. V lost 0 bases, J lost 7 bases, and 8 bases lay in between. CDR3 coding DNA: TGCGCCAGCAGCTTGGGGCAGGGCAATTCACCCCTCCACTTT. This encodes CASSLGQGNSPLHF.

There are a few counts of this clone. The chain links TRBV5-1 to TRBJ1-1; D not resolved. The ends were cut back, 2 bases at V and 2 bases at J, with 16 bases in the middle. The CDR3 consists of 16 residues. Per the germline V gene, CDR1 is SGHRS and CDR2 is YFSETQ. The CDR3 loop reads CASSFEEPKPNTEAFF. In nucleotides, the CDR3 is TGCGCCAGCAGCTTCGAGGAACCAAAACCCAACACTGAAGCTTTCTTT.

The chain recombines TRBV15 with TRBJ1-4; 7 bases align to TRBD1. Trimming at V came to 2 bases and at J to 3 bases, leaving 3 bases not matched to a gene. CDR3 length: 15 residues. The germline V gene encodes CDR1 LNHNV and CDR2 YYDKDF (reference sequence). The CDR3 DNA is TGTGCCACCAGCAGAAAGGACAGGCCTAATGAAAAACTGTTTTTT. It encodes CATSRKDRPNEKLFF.

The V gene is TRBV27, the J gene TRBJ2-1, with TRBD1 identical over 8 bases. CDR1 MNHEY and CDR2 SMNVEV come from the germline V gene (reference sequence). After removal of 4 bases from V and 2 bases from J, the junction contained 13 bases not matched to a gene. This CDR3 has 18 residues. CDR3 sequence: CASSSQGDIGVPYNEQFF. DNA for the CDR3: TGTGCCAGCAGTTCACAGGGGGACATAGGGGTTCCCTACAATGAGCAGTTCTTC.

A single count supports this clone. The CDR3 DNA reads as TGTGCCAGCAGTTTCTATTACTACGAGCAGTACTTC. Its translation: CASSFYYYEQYF. The chain is built from TRBV27 and TRBJ2-7, with unresolved D. V lost 3 bases, J lost 3 bases, and 6 bases lay in between. Germline lookup yields CDR1 MNHEY and CDR2 SMNVEV (reference sequence). The CDR3 totals 12 residues.

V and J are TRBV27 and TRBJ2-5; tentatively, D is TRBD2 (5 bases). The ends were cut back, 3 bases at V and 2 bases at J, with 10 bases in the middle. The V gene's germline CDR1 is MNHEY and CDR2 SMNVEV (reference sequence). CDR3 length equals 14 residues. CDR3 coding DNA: TGTGCCAGCAGTTTCCTCACGGGGCAAGAGACCCAGTACTTC. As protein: CASSFLTGQETQYF.

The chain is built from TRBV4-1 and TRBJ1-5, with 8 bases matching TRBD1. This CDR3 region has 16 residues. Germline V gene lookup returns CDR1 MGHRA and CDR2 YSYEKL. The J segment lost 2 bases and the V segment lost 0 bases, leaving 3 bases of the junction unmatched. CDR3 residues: CASSQEGQGGNQPQHF. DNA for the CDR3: TGCGCCAGCAGCCAAGAAGGACAGGGTGGCAATCAGCCCCAGCATTTT.

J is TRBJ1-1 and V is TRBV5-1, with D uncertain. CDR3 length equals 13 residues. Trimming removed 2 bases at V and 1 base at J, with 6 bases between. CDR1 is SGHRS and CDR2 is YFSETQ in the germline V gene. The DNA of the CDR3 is TGCGCCAGCAGCTTTGGCACGAACACTGAAGCTTTCTTT. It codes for CASSFGTNTEAFF.

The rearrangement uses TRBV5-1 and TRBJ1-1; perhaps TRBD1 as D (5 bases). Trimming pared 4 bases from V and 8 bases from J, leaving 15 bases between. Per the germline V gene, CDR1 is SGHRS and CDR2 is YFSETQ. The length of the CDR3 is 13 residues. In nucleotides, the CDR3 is TGCGCCAGCAGCCCAAACTCTAGGACAGAAGCTTTCTTT. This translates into CASSPNSRTEAFF.

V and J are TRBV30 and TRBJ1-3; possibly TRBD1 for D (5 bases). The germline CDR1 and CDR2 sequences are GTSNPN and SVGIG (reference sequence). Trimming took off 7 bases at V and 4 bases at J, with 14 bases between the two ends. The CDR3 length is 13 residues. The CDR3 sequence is CASRRGVGNTIYF. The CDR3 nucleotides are TGTGCCTCCCGCCGGGGGGTGGGAAACACCATATATTTT. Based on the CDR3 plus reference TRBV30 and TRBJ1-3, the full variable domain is SQTIHQWPATLVQPVGSPLSLECTVEGTSNPNLYWYRQAAGRGLQLLFYSVGIGQISSEVPQNLSASRPQDRQFILSSKKLLLSDSGFYLCASRRGVGNTIYFGEGSWLTVV.

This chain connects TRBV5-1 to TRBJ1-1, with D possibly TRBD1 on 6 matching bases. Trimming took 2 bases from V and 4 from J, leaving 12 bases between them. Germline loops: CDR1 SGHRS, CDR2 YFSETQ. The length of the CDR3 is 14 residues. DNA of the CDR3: TGCGCCAGCAGCTTTAGCAGGGGTGTCACTGAAGCTTTCTTT. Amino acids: CASSFSRGVTEAFF.

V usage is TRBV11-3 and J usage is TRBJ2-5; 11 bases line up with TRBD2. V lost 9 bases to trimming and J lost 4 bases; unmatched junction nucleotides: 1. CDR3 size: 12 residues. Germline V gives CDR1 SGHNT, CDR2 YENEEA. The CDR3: CASLAGGETQYF. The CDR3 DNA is TGTGCCAGTCTAGCGGGAGGAGAGACCCAGTACTTC.

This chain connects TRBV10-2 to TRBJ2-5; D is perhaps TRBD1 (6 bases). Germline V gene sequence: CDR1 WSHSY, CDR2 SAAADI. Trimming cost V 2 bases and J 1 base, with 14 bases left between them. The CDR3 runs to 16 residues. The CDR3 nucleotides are TGCGCCAGCAGTGAGCCTAAAGGGGGAGCCCAAGAGACCCAGTACTTC. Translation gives CASSEPKGGAQETQYF.

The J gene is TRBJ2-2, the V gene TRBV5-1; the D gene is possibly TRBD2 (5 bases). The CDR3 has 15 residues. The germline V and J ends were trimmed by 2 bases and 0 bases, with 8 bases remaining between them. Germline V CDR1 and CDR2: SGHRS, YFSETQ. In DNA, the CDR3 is TGCGCCAGCAGCTTATTAGCGACGAACACCGGGGAGCTGTTTTTT. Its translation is CASSLLATNTGELFF.

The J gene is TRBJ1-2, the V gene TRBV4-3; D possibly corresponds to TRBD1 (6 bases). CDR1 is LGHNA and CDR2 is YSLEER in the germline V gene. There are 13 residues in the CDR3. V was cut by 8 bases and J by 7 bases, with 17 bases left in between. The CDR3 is CASGLGTHGGYTF. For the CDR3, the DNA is TGCGCCAGCGGCCTCGGGACACACGGTGGCTACACCTTC.

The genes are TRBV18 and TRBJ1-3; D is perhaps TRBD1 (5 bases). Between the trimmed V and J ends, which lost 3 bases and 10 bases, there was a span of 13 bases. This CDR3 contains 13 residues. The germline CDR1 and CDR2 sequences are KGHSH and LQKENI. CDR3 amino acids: CASSPRGGRTIYF. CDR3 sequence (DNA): TGTGCCAGCTCACCGCGGGGGGGAAGAACCATATATTTT.

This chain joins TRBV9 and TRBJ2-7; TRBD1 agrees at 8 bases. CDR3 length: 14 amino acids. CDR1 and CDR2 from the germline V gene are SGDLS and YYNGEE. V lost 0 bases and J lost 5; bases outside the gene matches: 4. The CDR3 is CASSVGRGQDEQYF. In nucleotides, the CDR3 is TGTGCCAGCAGCGTAGGCAGGGGGCAAGACGAGCAGTACTTC.

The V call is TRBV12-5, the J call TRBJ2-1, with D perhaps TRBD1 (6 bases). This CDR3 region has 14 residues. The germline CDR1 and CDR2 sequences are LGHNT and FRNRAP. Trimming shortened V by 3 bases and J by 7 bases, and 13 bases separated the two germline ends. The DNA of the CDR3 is TGTGCTAGTGGTTTAGGACAGTTGGTAAATGAGCAGTTCTTC. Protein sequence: CASGLGQLVNEQFF.

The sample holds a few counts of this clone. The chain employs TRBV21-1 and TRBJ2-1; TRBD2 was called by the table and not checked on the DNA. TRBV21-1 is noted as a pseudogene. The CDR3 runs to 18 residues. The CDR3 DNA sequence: TGTGCCAGCAGCAAAGCTCGGCTTACTAGCGCTGTCTACAATGAGCAGTTCTTC. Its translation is CASSKARLTSAVYNEQFF.

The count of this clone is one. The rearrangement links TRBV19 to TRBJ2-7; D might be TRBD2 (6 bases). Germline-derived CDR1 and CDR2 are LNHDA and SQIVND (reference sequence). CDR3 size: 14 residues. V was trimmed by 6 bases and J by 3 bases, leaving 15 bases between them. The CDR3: CASSIGPTSYEQYF. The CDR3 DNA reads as TGTGCCAGTAGCATCGGGCCGACTAGCTACGAGCAGTACTTC. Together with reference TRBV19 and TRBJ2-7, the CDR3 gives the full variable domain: DGGITQSPKYLFRKEGQNVTLSCEQNLNHDAMYWYRQDPGQGLRLIYYSQIVNDFQKGDIAEGYSVSREKKESFPLTVTSAQKNPTAFYLCASSIGPTSYEQYFGPGTRLTVT.

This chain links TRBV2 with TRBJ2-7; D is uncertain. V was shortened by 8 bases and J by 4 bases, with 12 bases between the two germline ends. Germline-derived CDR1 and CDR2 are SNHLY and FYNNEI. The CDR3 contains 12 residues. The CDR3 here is CASPVSSYEQYF. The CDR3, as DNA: TGTGCCAGCCCTGTCTCGTCTTACGAGCAGTACTTC. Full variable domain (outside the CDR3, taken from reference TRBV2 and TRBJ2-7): EPEVTQTPSHQVTQMGQEVILRCVPISNHLYFYWYRQILGQKVEFLVSFYNNEISEKSEIFDDQFSVERPDGSNFTLKIRSTKLEDSAMYFCASPVSSYEQYFGPGTRLTVT.

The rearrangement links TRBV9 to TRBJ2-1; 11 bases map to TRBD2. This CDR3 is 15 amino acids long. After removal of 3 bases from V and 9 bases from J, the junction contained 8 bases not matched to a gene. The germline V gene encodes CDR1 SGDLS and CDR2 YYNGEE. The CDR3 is CASSDRLAGSSEQFF. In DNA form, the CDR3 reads TGTGCCAGCAGCGACCGACTAGCGGGATCGAGTGAGCAGTTCTTC.

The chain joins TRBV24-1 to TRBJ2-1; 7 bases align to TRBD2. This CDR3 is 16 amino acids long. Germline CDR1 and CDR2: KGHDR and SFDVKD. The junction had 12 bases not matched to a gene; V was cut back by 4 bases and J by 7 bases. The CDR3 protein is CATSDPGGSGRNEQFF. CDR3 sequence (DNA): TGTGCCACCAGTGACCCTGGGGGTAGCGGGCGGAATGAGCAGTTCTTC.

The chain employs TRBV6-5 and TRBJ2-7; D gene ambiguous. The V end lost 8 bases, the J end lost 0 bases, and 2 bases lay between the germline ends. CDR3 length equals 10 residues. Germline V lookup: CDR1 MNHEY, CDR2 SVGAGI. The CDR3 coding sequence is TGTGCCAGCCACTCCTACGAGCAGTACTTC. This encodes CASHSYEQYF.